These 24 T cell receptor beta chains came from one sample sequenced in a study of T cells in Graves' hyperthyroidism and ophthalmopathy. What was amplified from RNA transcripts were TCR beta CDR3 regions. When the TCR CDR3 underwent first-round RT-PCR, the HTBI primer set was used. TCRdb reprocessed the multiplex PCR reads via MiXCR and lists one record per CDR3 protein. The sample has hundreds of thousands of distinct CDR3 sequences; over 40% are singletons. The sample taken for sequencing was peripheral blood or thyroid tissue (not recorded which). All receptors derive from an adult man with Graves' disease, either hyperthyroidism or ophthalmopathy (not recorded which).

The chain uses TRBV2 and TRBJ2-5; a possible D gene is TRBD1 (5 bases). The germline gives CDR1 SNHLY, CDR2 FYNNEI. The V end lost 3 bases, the J end lost 11 bases, and 13 bases lay between the germline ends. There are 12 residues in the CDR3. The CDR3 DNA follows: TGTGCCAGCAGTGATTATGGGGCAGGGCAGTACTTC. It is translated as CASSDYGAGQYF.

This clonotype was detected only a few times. CDR3 protein: CATSRAGRASDTQYF. The CDR3 bases are TGTGCCACCAGCAGGGCCGGGAGGGCCTCAGATACGCAGTATTTT. This chain joins TRBV15 and TRBJ2-3; 8 bases map to TRBD2. V lost 3 bases, J lost 4 bases, and 6 bases stayed unmatched. Germline CDR1 reads LNHNV; CDR2 reads YYDKDF (reference sequence). The CDR3 has 15 amino acids.

This clonotype was observed many times. The chain joins TRBV2 to TRBJ1-5, with a possible D match to TRBD1 (5 bases). Trimming took off 5 bases at V and 5 bases at J, with 16 bases between the two ends. From germline, CDR1 is SNHLY and CDR2 FYNNEI. This CDR3 is 15 amino acids long. The CDR3 is CASSPIGTEDQPQHF. The CDR3 DNA sequence: TGTGCCAGCAGTCCCATCGGGACGGAGGATCAGCCCCAGCATTTT.

The chain links TRBV6-5 to TRBJ2-5, with D possibly being TRBD1 (6 bases). Trimming stripped 4 bases from V and 5 bases from J, with 17 bases between. Germline values: CDR1 MNHEY, CDR2 SVGAGI. This CDR3 is 15 amino acids long. The CDR3 DNA sequence: TGTGCCAGCAGTTTGGAGGTGGGGGCGGCGGAGACCCAGTACTTC. Translating it yields CASSLEVGAAETQYF.

The sample holds one count of this clonotype. V usage is TRBV25-1 and J usage is TRBJ1-2, with TRBD1 matching over 9 bases. This CDR3 is built from 15 residues. Germline V gene lookup returns CDR1 MGHDK and CDR2 SYGVNS. V dropped 7 bases and J dropped 5; count of bases not matched to a gene: 11. In nucleotides, the CDR3 is TGTGCCAGCACCCAAGCGGAGACAGGGGGTTATGGCTACACCTTC. Amino acids: CASTQAETGGYGYTF.

V and J are TRBV20-1 and TRBJ2-7; D might be TRBD1 (5 bases). Germline V lookup: CDR1 DFQATT, CDR2 SNEGSKA (reference sequence). The CDR3 consists of 13 residues. V shed 0 bases and J shed 3 bases, with 9 bases lying between them. The CDR3 loop is CSARDPRGYEQYF. The CDR3, as DNA: TGCAGTGCTAGAGATCCTAGGGGCTACGAGCAGTACTTC.

Comments on this clonotype: It is likely a read error, because the conserved phenylalanine at the end of the CDR3 is missing. It is unclear where the CDR3 begins or ends on the DNA, so no DNA is shown, and the CDR3 is as TCRdb lists it. This chain joins TRBV2 and TRBJ1-3; the table's D call of TRBD1 was not tested on the DNA. The CDR3 numbers 9 amino acids, ends counted. CDR1 and CDR2 from the germline V gene are SNHLY and FYNNEI. The CDR3 protein is CASSADRHS.

This clonotype appeared a few times. At one end the junction does not follow the germline gene, possibly because of a read error. The chain carries TRBV12-3 or TRBV12-4 and TRBJ2-5; 8 positions match TRBD1. CDR3 length equals 15 residues. The DNA of the CDR3 is TGTGCCAGCAGCTTAGAACCAGGGGGCGGGAAGACCCAGTACTTC. Its translation is CASSLEPGGGKTQYF.

This clonotype has a handful of counts. V and J are TRBV7-2 and TRBJ2-7; no clear D gene. Germline-derived CDR1 and CDR2 are SGHTA and FQGNSA. The length of the CDR3 is 9 residues. V gave up 5 bases and J gave up 9 bases, with 5 bases separating them. DNA for the CDR3: TGTGCCAGCAGCGTTGCGCAGTACTTC. Translating gives CASSVAQYF.

About this clonotype: Since a much larger clone is just one base distant, this may be a read error. The chain couples TRBV7-9 to TRBJ2-7, with D possibly TRBD1 on 5 matching bases. Germline lookup yields CDR1 SEHNR and CDR2 FQNEAQ (reference sequence). There are 15 residues in the CDR3. In nucleotides, the CDR3 is TGTGCCAGCAGCTTAAAAGGGGCCTCCTTCTACGAGGAGTACTTC. It encodes CASSLKGASFYEEYF.

The chain uses TRBV20-1 and TRBJ2-2; D assignment may be TRBD1 or TRBD2 (5 bases each). This CDR3 comprises 15 residues. V shed 3 bases and J shed 2 bases, with 13 bases lying between them. Per the germline V gene, CDR1 is DFQATT and CDR2 is SNEGSKA (reference sequence). As DNA, the CDR3 is TGCAGTGCTAGGCTTCGGGGACCCAACACCGGGGAGCTGTTTTTT. Its translation is CSARLRGPNTGELFF.

The rearrangement joins TRBV7-2 to TRBJ2-7; 10 bases are a match to TRBD2. This CDR3 comprises 15 residues. V was clipped by 10 bases and J by 6 bases; unmatched bases: 15. Germline V gene lookup returns CDR1 SGHTA and CDR2 FQGNSA. The CDR3 loop is CATSGLAGGQGEQYF. DNA of the CDR3: TGTGCCACCAGTGGGTTAGCGGGGGGCCAGGGCGAGCAGTACTTC.

Turning to this clonotype: This sequence may be a read error, since a much larger clone differs from it by one base. This chain joins TRBV10-2 and TRBJ2-5, with D possibly called TRBD1 or TRBD2 (5 bases each). Trimming took 4 bases from V and 3 from J, leaving 18 bases between them. CDR1 is WSHSY and CDR2 is SAAADI in the germline V gene. The CDR3 loop spans 16 amino acids. The CDR3 DNA is TGCGCCAGCAGTGGAGGGGAGATTAGCGTAGAAGAGACCCAGTACTTC. Its translation: CASSGGEISVEETQYF.

This clonotype was counted between two and nine times. This chain's CDR3 is CASSSVSAGELFF. As DNA, the CDR3 is TGTGCCAGCAGTTCTGTCTCCGCCGGGGAGCTGTTTTTT. The chain recombines TRBV12-3 or TRBV12-4 with TRBJ2-2, with D unclear. Trimming shortened V by 4 bases and J by 6 bases, and 9 bases separated the two germline ends. The CDR3 covers 13 residues.

The V gene is TRBV29-1, the J gene TRBJ1-2; TRBD1 aligns across 7 bases. V dropped 3 bases and J dropped 6; count of bases not matched to a gene: 7. This CDR3 comprises 13 residues. Per the germline V gene, CDR1 is SQVTM and CDR2 is ANQGSEA. The CDR3 sequence: CSVDPRDSHGYTF. The DNA of the CDR3 is TGCAGCGTTGACCCGCGGGACAGCCATGGCTACACCTTC.

As to this clonotype: At one of its ends the junction is not consistent with the germline gene, which may arise from a read error. The chain carries TRBV5-1 and TRBJ1-1; 7 bases match TRBD1. Germline lookup yields CDR1 SGHRS and CDR2 YFSETQ. The CDR3 sequence is 13 residues long. The DNA of the CDR3 is TGTGCCAGAACCGGGACAGTGAACACTGAAGCTTTCTTT. It codes for CARTGTVNTEAFF.

The genes are TRBV11-1 and TRBJ1-1, with a tentative D call TRBD1 (5 bases). In germline, CDR1 is SGHAT, CDR2 FQDESV (reference sequence). This CDR3 spans 11 amino acids. The CDR3: CAQGLNTEAFF. The DNA for the CDR3 is TGTGCTCAGGGCCTGAACACTGAAGCTTTCTTT.

With regard to this clonotype: An end of the junction differs from the germline gene, which may be a read error. The rearrangement links TRBV5-1 to TRBJ2-7; 9 bases align to TRBD2. Germline V gives CDR1 SGHRS, CDR2 YFSETQ. This CDR3 is 14 amino acids long. The CDR3 sequence is CASSLGTSVYGQYF. CDR3 in DNA: TGCGCCAGCAGCTTGGGGACTAGCGTGTACGGGCAGTACTTC.

This clonotype was picked up one time. This chain uses TRBV4-1 with TRBJ1-1, with D perhaps TRBD1 (5 bases). This CDR3 contains 16 residues. V was cut by 0 bases and J by 8 bases, with 19 bases left in between. The germline V gene has CDR1 MGHRA and CDR2 YSYEKL. The CDR3 loop is CASSQDGTTGLREAFF. CDR3 DNA sequence: TGCGCCAGCAGCCAAGATGGGACTACGGGACTGCGAGAAGCTTTCTTT.

The V gene is TRBV29-1, the J gene TRBJ1-4, with D possibly matching TRBD1 (6 bases). The V end was cut by 3 bases, the J end by 7 bases, with 18 bases between. Germline V CDR1 and CDR2: SQVTM, ANQGSEA. The CDR3 covers 15 residues. The CDR3 nucleotides read TGCAGCGTTGAGAGTAAAGGGGGAGGGGGTGAAAAACTGTTTTTT. It encodes CSVESKGGGGEKLFF.

This clonotype was counted ten times or more. The chain uses TRBV24-1 and TRBJ1-5; 7 nucleotides line up with TRBD1. There are 16 residues in the CDR3. The ends lost 5 bases at V and 2 bases at J; junction bases unmatched: 8. Germline V gives CDR1 KGHDR, CDR2 SFDVKD. Written as DNA, the CDR3 is TGTGCCACCAGTGCCGCGACAGGGTTTGGCAATCAGCCCCAGCATTTT. It specifies CATSAATGFGNQPQHF.

This clonotype was detected a few times. The rearrangement links TRBV11-2 to TRBJ2-5; D is undetermined. CDR1 and CDR2 (germline): SGHAT, FQNNGV. V gave up 1 base and J gave up 5 bases, with 17 bases separating them. The CDR3 is made up of 16 amino acids. CDR3 residues: CASSLGPIRIEETQYF. In DNA, the CDR3 is TGTGCCAGCAGCTTAGGACCTATAAGGATCGAGGAGACCCAGTACTTC.

V usage is TRBV20-1 and J usage is TRBJ2-7, with 10 bases matching TRBD2. Trimming at V came to 6 bases and at J to 5 bases, leaving 10 bases not matched to a gene. The CDR3 length is 14 residues. Germline V gene lookup returns CDR1 DFQATT and CDR2 SNEGSKA (reference sequence). The CDR3 loop reads CSASTSGDVNEQYF. The CDR3 region has the DNA TGCAGTGCCTCCACTAGCGGGGATGTGAACGAGCAGTACTTC.

The chain carries TRBV5-1 and TRBJ2-2; D is unclear. CDR1 and CDR2 (germline): SGHRS, YFSETQ. The CDR3 is 14 amino acids. V shed 4 bases and J shed 3 bases, with 10 bases lying between them. CDR3 sequence (DNA): TGCGCCAGCAGCCGTCCCACGGACACCGGGGAGCTGTTTTTT. This codes for CASSRPTDTGELFF.